This T cell receptor beta chain appears in the sequencing data of a study of T cell changes during pregnancy in multiple sclerosis. Data came from immunoSEQ multiplex PCR; TCRdb stores just in-frame clones and leaves some out. The sample yields approximately 48,000 clones, 80% to 95% seen once. V was clipped by 2 bases and J by 8 bases, with 5 bases between them. Germline CDR1 and CDR2: SGHKS and YYEKEE (reference sequence). This CDR3 has 11 amino acids. The chain carries TRBV5-5 and TRBJ2-1; no clear D. Here the sequenced sample was CD4+ T cells from peripheral blood mononuclear cells, taken after pregnancy. The receptor was derived from a female donor with multiple sclerosis, enrolled in a pregnancy study. CDR3 loop: CASSLLDEQFF. The CDR3, as DNA: TGTGCCAGCAGCTTACTCGATGAGCAGTTCTTC.